This entry features one T cell receptor beta chain sequence. This clonotype was seen many times. Its recognized antigen is unknown. Base qualities are missing; no much larger clone stands one base away. The source of the sample is a study (dated by TCRdb to about 2013). TCRdb lists the instrument as Illumina Genome Analyzer IIx. Starting from the raw public reads, TCRdb applied fastp trimming at Q25, assembled clones with MiXCR and retained in-frame beta chains. Merged by CDR3 protein, the rows form single entries marked with the most common genes and DNA. The sample has 12,000 to 15,000 distinct CDR3 sequences on record, around 35% of them singletons. The biggest ten clones account for more than 15% of the sample. The clonotype originates from a human donor. Specimen: blood.

The CDR3 loop reads CSVEPGRYGYTF. Here is the DNA: TGCAGCGTTGAGCCCGGACGCTATGGCTACACCTTC. The chain was built from TRBV29-1 and TRBJ1-2; the D gene cannot be named for sure. Counted from cysteine to phenylalanine, this CDR3 has 12 amino acids. The CDR3 DNA has 36 bases and is translated from base 1. V was cut back by 3 bases and J by 4 bases, leaving a gap of 9 bases between them. The germline V gene sets CDR1 to SQVTM and CDR2 to ANQGSEA.